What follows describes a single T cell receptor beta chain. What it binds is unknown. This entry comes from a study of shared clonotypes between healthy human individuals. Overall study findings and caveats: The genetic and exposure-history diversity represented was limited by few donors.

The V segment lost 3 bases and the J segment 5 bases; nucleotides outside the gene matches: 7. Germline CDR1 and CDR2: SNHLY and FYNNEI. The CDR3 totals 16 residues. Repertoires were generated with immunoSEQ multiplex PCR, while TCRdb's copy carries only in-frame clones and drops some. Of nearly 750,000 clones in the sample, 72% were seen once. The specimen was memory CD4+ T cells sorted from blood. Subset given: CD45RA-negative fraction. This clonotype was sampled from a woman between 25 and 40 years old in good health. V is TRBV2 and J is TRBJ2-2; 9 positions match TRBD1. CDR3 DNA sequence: TGTGCCAGCAGTGAGAATTGGACAGGGGTAACCGGGGAGCTGTTTTTT. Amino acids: CASSENWTGVTGELFF.